These 31 T cell receptor beta chains share one sample of origin, sequenced in a study of Ad26.COV2.S vaccination and SARS-CoV-2 variants. Stated treatment: about 20 received Ad26.COV2.S at low or high dose, single or two shots; five or six received placebo; per-sample allocation not given. Collection of the samples took place on day 63 after the first injection of vaccine or placebo. TCRdb's table, derived via immunoSEQ multiplex PCR, lists solely in-frame clones and lacks some. The profile shows about 350,000 clones, 86% of them singletons. The sample in question was peripheral blood, obtained in a trial of Ad26.COV2.S vaccine versus placebo. These receptors all stem from a person aged 18-65 years who received the Ad26.COV2.S COVID-19 vaccine or a placebo.

The chain combines TRBV7-2 with TRBJ1-2; D uncertain. The CDR3 is 14 amino acids. The germline gives CDR1 SGHTA, CDR2 FQGNSA. Between the trimmed V and J ends, which lost 4 bases and 1 base, there was a span of 10 bases. The CDR3 DNA reads TGTGCCAGCAGCTCCGGAGGGTTTAACTATGGCTACACCTTC. Protein product: CASSSGGFNYGYTF.

V usage is TRBV28 and J usage is TRBJ1-4, with TRBD1 matching 8 bases. V dropped 3 bases and J dropped 0; count of bases not matched to a gene: 3. The germline V gene has CDR1 MDHEN and CDR2 SYDVKM. The CDR3 is 16 amino acids. The CDR3 sequence: CASSLQGAATNEKLFF. The CDR3 DNA reads as TGTGCCAGCAGTTTGCAGGGGGCCGCAACTAATGAAAAACTGTTTTTT.

V usage is TRBV6-5 and J usage is TRBJ2-7, with 7 bases identical to TRBD1. V shed 6 bases and J 3 bases; nucleotides not matched to a gene: 8. CDR1 and CDR2 from the germline V gene are MNHEY and SVGAGI. The CDR3 loop spans 14 amino acids. The CDR3 DNA is TGTGCCAGCAGGGACCTGACAGGGTACTACGAGCAGTACTTC. It specifies CASRDLTGYYEQYF.

The rearrangement links TRBV29-1 to TRBJ2-2; 11 nucleotides align to TRBD2. CDR1 and CDR2 (germline): SQVTM, ANQGSEA. The V gene end was trimmed by 6 bases and the J gene end by 4 bases; junction bases not matched to a gene: 10. The CDR3 is 16 residues long. The CDR3: CSVARLAGGPTGELFF. DNA for the CDR3: TGCAGCGTGGCCCGTCTAGCGGGGGGACCCACCGGGGAGCTGTTTTTT.

This chain uses TRBV7-9 with TRBJ2-5; the match to TRBD2 covers 14 bases. This CDR3 region has 16 residues. Germline loops: CDR1 SEHNR, CDR2 FQNEAQ (reference sequence). V lost 5 bases to trimming and J lost 5 bases; unmatched junction nucleotides: 7. The CDR3 sequence: CASSTGTSGRGETQYF. The DNA of the CDR3 is TGTGCCAGCAGCACTGGGACTAGCGGGAGAGGGGAGACCCAGTACTTC.

The chain employs TRBV10-1 and TRBJ2-1; no clear D gene. Germline V lookup: CDR1 WNHNN, CDR2 SYGVQD (reference sequence). The V gene lost 2 bases and the J gene lost 8 bases, with 4 bases spanning the gap. The CDR3 length is 11 residues. In DNA form, the CDR3 reads TGCGCCAGCAGTGAGGGGGATGAGCAGTTCTTC. As protein: CASSEGDEQFF.

The chain joins TRBV7-9 to TRBJ1-2; the D gene is possibly TRBD1 (6 bases). This CDR3 has 16 amino acids. CDR1 and CDR2 (germline): SEHNR, FQNEAQ (reference sequence). V lost 2 bases and J 8 bases, leaving 21 bases between the germline ends. The CDR3 is CASSLSLTGTRLGYTF. CDR3 DNA sequence: TGTGCCAGCAGCTTATCCCTGACAGGAACGCGTCTGGGCTACACCTTC.

The chain couples TRBV18 to TRBJ2-1; no definite D call. V gave up 5 bases and J gave up 6 bases, with 11 bases separating them. This CDR3 contains 13 residues. Looked up from germline, CDR1 is KGHSH and CDR2 is LQKENI. The CDR3 DNA is TGTGCCAGCTCAAACGTGGATTCCAATGAGCAGTTCTTC. Amino acid sequence: CASSNVDSNEQFF.

The chain combines TRBV5-1 with TRBJ2-7; D ambiguous. V lost 0 bases, J lost 6 bases, and 13 bases lay in between. The CDR3 spans 14 residues. The germline CDR1 and CDR2 sequences are SGHRS and YFSETQ. The CDR3 sequence: CASSLEPAVGEQYF. CDR3 nucleotides: TGCGCCAGCAGCTTGGAACCAGCCGTAGGCGAGCAGTACTTC. Combining the CDR3 with reference TRBV5-1 and TRBJ2-7 gives the whole variable domain KAGVTQTPRYLIKTRGQQVTLSCSPISGHRSVSWYQQTPGQGLQFLFEYFSETQRNKGNFPGRFSGRQFSNSRSEMNVSTLELGDSALYLCASSLEPAVGEQYFGPGTRLTVT.

The chain couples TRBV15 to TRBJ1-1; D is unclear. Trimming removed 4 bases at V and 0 bases at J, with 9 bases between. The CDR3 totals 14 residues. Germline CDR1 LNHNV, CDR2 YYDKDF (reference sequence). The CDR3 region is CATSIRTVNTEAFF. The CDR3 DNA reads as TGTGCCACCAGCATACGGACGGTGAACACTGAAGCTTTCTTT.

The J gene is TRBJ1-5, the V gene TRBV28; tentatively, D is TRBD1 (5 bases). CDR3 size: 15 residues. Germline V CDR1 and CDR2: MDHEN, SYDVKM. V was clipped by 7 bases and J by 7 bases, with 20 bases between them. The CDR3 reads CASTPFGGFEQPQHF. The CDR3 DNA is TGTGCCAGCACCCCATTCGGGGGATTCGAACAGCCCCAGCATTTT.

This clone has just one count. The chain links TRBV5-1 to TRBJ1-1, with unresolved D. With 0 bases removed from V and 1 base from J, the gap between germline ends came to 16 bases. CDR3 length equals 17 residues. The germline CDR1 and CDR2 sequences are SGHRS and YFSETQ. CDR3 sequence (DNA): TGCGCCAGCAGCTTGGGGGTCTGGGAGAAGGGGAACACTGAAGCTTTCTTT. Translated, it gives CASSLGVWEKGNTEAFF.

In its sample, this clone was seen a few times. This chain connects TRBV12-3 or TRBV12-4 to TRBJ2-7; D is perhaps TRBD1 (5 bases). V lost 7 bases, J lost 5 bases, and 12 bases lay in between. The CDR3 runs to 12 residues. The CDR3 reads CASMAGRNEQYF. CDR3 sequence (DNA): TGTGCCAGCATGGCAGGGCGAAACGAGCAGTACTTC.

This sequence joins TRBV10-3 and TRBJ1-5; perhaps TRBD1 as D (5 bases). CDR1 ENHRY and CDR2 SYGVKD come from the germline V gene. The CDR3 length is 14 residues. Deletions cut 2 bases from V and 7 bases from J, with 12 bases between. CDR3 nucleotide sequence: TGTGCCATCAGTGAGACGGGGGTAGGGCAGCCCCAGCATTTT. Its protein is CAISETGVGQPQHF.

The genes are TRBV5-1 and TRBJ1-5; 8 nucleotides match TRBD1. The CDR3 length is 14 residues. The trim removed 4 bases at V and 7 bases at J, leaving 7 bases unmatched. Germline V lookup: CDR1 SGHRS, CDR2 YFSETQ. CDR3 nucleotide sequence: TGCGCCAGCAGCAGGACAGGGATTGGACAGCCCCAGCATTTT. It is translated as CASSRTGIGQPQHF.

This chain joins TRBV7-2 and TRBJ1-6; maybe TRBD1 (6 bases). The CDR3 has 15 residues. Per the germline V gene, CDR1 is SGHTA and CDR2 is FQGNSA. With 4 bases removed from V and 10 bases from J, the gap between germline ends came to 17 bases. DNA of the CDR3: TGTGCCAGCAGCTGGACGGCAGGGGAACGATCACCCCTCCACTTT. Its translation: CASSWTAGERSPLHF.

This clone was counted a single time. V usage is TRBV27 and J usage is TRBJ2-2, with TRBD1 matching over 7 bases. The J segment lost 4 bases and the V segment lost 8 bases, leaving 4 bases of the junction unmatched. Germline V lookup: CDR1 MNHEY, CDR2 SMNVEV (reference sequence). The CDR3 extends over 13 amino acids. CDR3 amino acids: CASQDRSTGELFF. The CDR3 DNA reads TGTGCCAGCCAGGACAGGAGCACCGGGGAGCTGTTTTTT.

The sample holds a few counts of this clone. The chain combines TRBV3-1 (or the pseudogene TRBV3-2) with TRBJ1-2; no definite D call. From germline, CDR1 is LGHDT and CDR2 YNNKEL (reference sequence). The CDR3 consists of 15 residues. The germline V and J ends were trimmed by 8 bases and 0 bases, with 16 bases remaining between them. Written as DNA, the CDR3 is TGTGCCAGCCAGTTAATCGGGGTAGCTAACTATGGCTACACCTTC. As protein: CASQLIGVANYGYTF.

The chain carries TRBV18 and TRBJ1-3; D unclear. V lost 3 bases to trimming and J lost 4 bases, with 10 bases between them. Looked up from germline, CDR1 is KGHSH and CDR2 is LQKENI. This CDR3 is 14 amino acids long. CDR3 DNA: TGTGCCAGCTCACCGTCGGCTACGGGAAACACCATATATTTT. This gives the protein CASSPSATGNTIYF.

The rearrangement joins TRBV19 to TRBJ2-4; the D call may be TRBD1 or TRBD2 (5 bases each). V lost 1 base, J lost 0 bases, and 7 bases lay in between. CDR1 and CDR2 from the germline V gene are LNHDA and SQIVND (reference sequence). The CDR3 runs 15 residues. CDR3 nucleotide sequence: TGTGCCAGTAGTATAGGAGGGGTAGCCAAAAACATTCAGTACTTC. This gives the protein CASSIGGVAKNIQYF.

This chain's CDR3 is CASSLIGTNYGYTF. Here the CDR3 DNA reads TGTGCCAGCAGCTTAATTGGTACTAACTATGGCTACACCTTC. J is TRBJ1-2 and V is TRBV11-2; no firm D call. Trimming removed 2 bases at V and 0 bases at J, with 7 bases between. CDR1 SGHAT and CDR2 FQNNGV come from the germline V gene. This CDR3 comprises 14 residues.

This clone occurred once. The chain is built from TRBV24-1 and TRBJ1-2; TRBD1 agrees at 9 bases. Germline CDR1 is KGHDR and CDR2 is SFDVKD. V gave up 3 bases and J gave up 6 bases; unmatched junction bases: 4. This CDR3 is built from 14 residues. CDR3 sequence reads: CATSDGGTGNGYTF. In DNA form, the CDR3 reads TGTGCCACCAGTGATGGGGGGACAGGGAATGGCTACACCTTC.

This chain connects TRBV14 to TRBJ1-2; D may be TRBD1 (5 bases). The CDR3 covers 12 residues. V was clipped by 4 bases and J by 8 bases, with 11 bases between them. Germline V gives CDR1 SGHDN, CDR2 FVKESK. The DNA for the CDR3 is TGTGCCAGCAGCCCGGGGCTTCGCGGCTACACCTTC. Translated, it gives CASSPGLRGYTF.

This clone was recorded only once. The V call is TRBV5-6, the J call TRBJ1-3; maybe TRBD1 (5 bases). This CDR3 contains 15 residues. Germline V gene data show CDR1 as SGHDT and CDR2 as YYEEEE. Trimming stripped 2 bases from V and 0 bases from J, with 9 bases between. CDR3 nucleotides: TGTGCCAGCAGCTTCGGGGCCATCTCTGGAAACACCATATATTTT. Residues: CASSFGAISGNTIYF.

This chain links TRBV16 with TRBJ2-7, with TRBD1 identical over 9 bases. From germline, CDR1 is KGHSY and CDR2 FQNENV. V shed 3 bases, J shed 3 bases, and the junction held 9 bases outside the gene matches. This CDR3 has 16 residues. The CDR3 loop reads CASSHQGQGMLYEQYF. The CDR3 nucleotides read TGTGCCAGCAGCCACCAGGGACAGGGAATGCTCTACGAGCAGTACTTC.

The chain recombines TRBV7-2 with TRBJ2-7; 15 positions agree with TRBD2. The CDR3 loop spans 16 amino acids. Per germline, CDR1 SGHTA and CDR2 FQGNSA. The ends lost 5 bases at V and 5 bases at J; junction bases unmatched: 7. CDR3 sequence: CASSPEGTSGRHEQYF. The CDR3 DNA sequence: TGTGCCAGCAGCCCTGAAGGGACTAGCGGGAGGCACGAGCAGTACTTC.

The sample holds one count of this clone. The rearrangement joins TRBV4-1 to TRBJ2-7, with 7 bases matching TRBD1. The CDR3 contains 15 residues. In germline, CDR1 is MGHRA, CDR2 YSYEKL. Losses at the gene ends were 0 bases for V and 3 bases for J; bases not matched to a gene: 5. As DNA, the CDR3 is TGCGCCAGCAGCCAAGATGGGGACAGCTTCTACGAGCAGTACTTC. It yields the protein CASSQDGDSFYEQYF.

The genes are TRBV28 and TRBJ1-5; 9 bases line up with TRBD1. After removal of 7 bases from V and 6 bases from J, the junction contained 7 bases not matched to a gene. The CDR3 is made up of 14 amino acids. The germline V gene has CDR1 MDHEN and CDR2 SYDVKM. The CDR3 region has the DNA TGTGCCAGCAATCTCCGGGACAGGGTTCAGCCCCAGCATTTT. Translating gives CASNLRDRVQPQHF.

The chain couples TRBV5-1 to TRBJ2-2; no clear D gene. The CDR3 runs to 15 residues. CDR1 and CDR2 from the germline V gene are SGHRS and YFSETQ. Trimming took 2 bases from V and 5 from J, leaving 13 bases between them. CDR3 sequence reads: CASSFSTAGTGELFF. The CDR3 DNA follows: TGCGCCAGCAGCTTCTCTACAGCTGGGACCGGGGAGCTGTTTTTT. Based on the CDR3 plus reference TRBV5-1 and TRBJ2-2, the full variable domain is KAGVTQTPRYLIKTRGQQVTLSCSPISGHRSVSWYQQTPGQGLQFLFEYFSETQRNKGNFPGRFSGRQFSNSRSEMNVSTLELGDSALYLCASSFSTAGTGELFFGEGSRLTVL.

The V and J genes are TRBV19 and TRBJ2-2; TRBD1 might be the D (6 bases). The length of the CDR3 is 15 residues. CDR1 is LNHDA and CDR2 is SQIVND in the germline V gene (reference sequence). The V and J ends lost 9 bases and 4 bases respectively, with 18 bases between them. CDR3 loop: CASLPPGQITGELFF. The CDR3 region has the DNA TGTGCCAGCCTGCCACCGGGACAAATCACCGGGGAGCTGTTTTTT.

This clone was seen more than once but under ten times. The CDR3 DNA reads TGTGCCAGTAGTCCAACACGGAGGGCAAGCAATCAGCCCCAGCATTTT. As protein: CASSPTRRASNQPQHF. This chain uses TRBV19 with TRBJ1-5; D remains unclear. The CDR3 runs 16 residues. Trimming shortened V by 5 bases and J by 1 base, and 15 bases separated the two germline ends. CDR1 is LNHDA and CDR2 is SQIVND in the germline V gene (reference sequence). The whole variable domain, remainder taken from reference TRBV19 and TRBJ1-5, is DGGITQSPKYLFRKEGQNVTLSCEQNLNHDAMYWYRQDPGQGLRLIYYSQIVNDFQKGDIAEGYSVSREKKESFPLTVTSAQKNPTAFYLCASSPTRRASNQPQHFGDGTRLSIL.